The 10 T cell receptor beta chains presented below share a single source sample, sequenced in a study of monozygotic twins with inflammatory bowel disease. TCRdb processed the 5' RACE reads again and assigns one entry to each CDR3 protein, with no DNA. In total, the table holds about 160,000 distinct CDR3 sequences. The sequencing sample was made of blood. Receptors were obtained from a human donor with ulcerative colitis or Crohn's disease, or a healthy co-twin of an affected twin (not recorded which).

CDR3 sequence reads: CASSLTSGRPGADTQYF. This sequence joins TRBV5-1 and TRBJ2-3; TCRdb names TRBD2, which stays unverified in the absence of DNA. The CDR3 consists of 17 residues. CDR1 and CDR2 (germline): SGHRS, YFSETQ.

The J gene is TRBJ2-1, the V gene TRBV4-3; TCRdb reports TRBD2, a call that lacks DNA to check it against. Germline V gives CDR1 LGHNA, CDR2 YSLEER. The CDR3 has 15 residues. CDR3: CASSQGLAGYNEQFF.

The rearrangement links TRBV24-1 to TRBJ2-1; TCRdb reports TRBD1, a call that lacks DNA to check it against. From germline, CDR1 is KGHDR and CDR2 SFDVKD. The CDR3 consists of 14 residues. The CDR3 sequence is CATRDRGESGEQFF.

CDR3 residues: CASSGTGAQTQYF. This chain joins TRBV5-1 and TRBJ2-5; with no DNA, the TCRdb D assignment of TRBD1 cannot be verified. The CDR3 loop spans 13 amino acids. The V gene's germline CDR1 is SGHRS and CDR2 YFSETQ. The variable domain in full, with the rest retrieved from reference TRBV5-1 and TRBJ2-5, is KAGVTQTPRYLIKTRGQQVTLSCSPISGHRSVSWYQQTPGQGLQFLFEYFSETQRNKGNFPGRFSGRQFSNSRSEMNVSTLELGDSALYLCASSGTGAQTQYFGPGTRLLVL.

This sequence joins TRBV5-1 and TRBJ2-1; TCRdb returns TRBD1, unconfirmable since there is no DNA. The CDR3 is 12 amino acids. Germline values: CDR1 SGHRS, CDR2 YFSETQ. CDR3 region: CASSEDRGEQFF.

The chain couples TRBV5-6 to TRBJ2-7; TCRdb's D call of TRBD1 is untestable without DNA. The germline gives CDR1 SGHDT, CDR2 YYEEEE. CDR3 size: 12 residues. CDR3 region: CASSRDRAEQYF. Using reference TRBV5-6 and TRBJ2-7 for the parts outside the CDR3, the full variable domain is DAGVTQSPTHLIKTRGQQVTLRCSPKSGHDTVSWYQQALGQGPQFIFQYYEEEERQRGNFPDRFSGHQFPNYSSELNVNALLLGDSALYLCASSRDRAEQYFGPGTRLTVT.

The V and J genes are TRBV20-1 and TRBJ2-1; without DNA, the TCRdb call of TRBD2 cannot be checked. The CDR3 is 14 amino acids. Germline CDR1 and CDR2: DFQATT and SNEGSKA (reference sequence). The CDR3 is CSAREVQSYNEQFF.

The chain recombines TRBV20-1 with TRBJ2-2; the TCRdb call, TRBD1, lacks DNA for checking. This CDR3 is 14 amino acids long. Germline loops: CDR1 DFQATT, CDR2 SNEGSKA (reference sequence). The CDR3 spells CSARRGQNTGELFF.

This chain links TRBV7-2 with TRBJ2-1; TCRdb lists TRBD1, though no DNA is available to test this call. Germline loops: CDR1 SGHTA, CDR2 FQGNSA. This CDR3 is 14 amino acids long. The CDR3 spells CASLPGQGFNEQFF.

The chain combines TRBV6-4 with TRBJ2-1. CDR1 MRHNA and CDR2 SNTAGT come from the germline V gene. The CDR3 spans 12 residues. CDR3 region: CASSDSYNEQFF.